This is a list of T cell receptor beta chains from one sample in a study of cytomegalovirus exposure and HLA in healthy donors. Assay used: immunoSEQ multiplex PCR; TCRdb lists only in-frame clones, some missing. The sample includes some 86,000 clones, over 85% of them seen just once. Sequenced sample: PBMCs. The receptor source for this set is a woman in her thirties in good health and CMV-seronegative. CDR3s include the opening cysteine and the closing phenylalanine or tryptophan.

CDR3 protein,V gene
CASSGDRPQISNQPQHF,TRBV27
CASSLTLTGGPETQYF,TRBV5-6
CASSLGGTDTQYF,TRBV5-1
CASGPGTLGSQPQHF,TRBV12-5
CASTKTDSNTEAFF,TRBV6-5
CASSLRRGGSEKLFF,TRBV6-1
CASSLLEQGRSYEQYF,TRBV11-1
CASSVRDSRSYEQYF,TRBV2
CASSLAQGSAGNTIYF,TRBV5-1
CASSQAGAGYTDTQYF,TRBV5-1
CATSDSFAANYGYTF,TRBV7-2
CASNPYSSLQETQYF,TRBV10-1
CASSITGGGGTEAFF,TRBV19
CASSLRFWDRGPNTEAFF,TRBV28
CASSPGTGYQPQHF,TRBV27
CASSPQRTGMLVETQYF,TRBV28
CASSQDKAVLQPQHF,TRBV4-2
CSQRQGFEAFF,TRBV29-1
CAWSVVERLRGFTDTQYF,TRBV30
CASSFLLAGGSSYNEQFF,TRBV5-6
CASSSAGSSYNEQFF,TRBV27
CASSLAGVTGELFF,TRBV5-1
CASSFGGANTEAFF,TRBV7-9
CASAQRFSIEQFF,TRBV6-1
CASSPSRADTQYF,TRBV7-6
CASSRRTASSYNSPLHF,TRBV5-4
CASSYSTTVGYTF,TRBV6-5
CASSKGVAGEITYNEQFF,TRBV5-1
CASSRDSLKETQYF,TRBV6-6
CAWSRLLLGGYNSPLHF,TRBV30
CASSWGGDQPQHF,TRBV28
CASSFRDSRGYTF,TRBV7-8
CASSPLGRLFEAFF,TRBV21-1
CASSALASGGATDTQYF,TRBV9
CASSLGQATYQETQYF,TRBV5-1
CASSLSPSAGYTF,TRBV27
CASSLGTSGREETQYF,TRBV28
CASSPQGAQGGYTF,TRBV18
CASSTGAAGNEQFF,TRBV5-1